These 26 T cell receptor beta chains were all obtained from the same sample, sequenced in a study of blood T cell repertoires in COVID-19. Data came from immunoSEQ multiplex PCR; TCRdb stores just in-frame clones and leaves some out. The table has about 220,000 clones, roughly 84% seen once. Sequencing was carried out using PBMCs or T cells enriched from blood (not recorded which). These receptors all stem from a woman between 40 and 55 years old who had recovered from COVID-19.

V is TRBV7-2 and J is TRBJ1-6; TRBD1 agrees at 7 bases. This CDR3 is built from 14 residues. With 3 bases clipped from V and 7 bases from J, the junction kept 3 bases outside the gene matches. Germline values: CDR1 SGHTA, CDR2 FQGNSA. The CDR3 DNA follows: TGTGCCAGCAGCTTCCCGGGACAGAATTCACCCCTCCACTTT. The encoded protein is CASSFPGQNSPLHF.

V usage is TRBV19 and J usage is TRBJ1-4; TRBD1 might be the D (6 bases). Trimming took 8 bases from V and 5 from J, leaving 15 bases between them. The CDR3 extends over 14 amino acids. Germline V gives CDR1 LNHDA, CDR2 SQIVND (reference sequence). CDR3 in amino acids: CASSGDGLNEKLFF. DNA of the CDR3: TGTGCCAGTTCAGGGGACGGACTCAATGAAAAACTGTTTTTT.

The chain uses TRBV4-1 and TRBJ1-5; maybe TRBD1 (5 bases). Germline CDR1 MGHRA, CDR2 YSYEKL. The CDR3 sequence is 15 residues long. Trimming took 0 bases from V and 5 from J, leaving 11 bases between them. As DNA, the CDR3 is TGCGCCAGCAGCCAAGATTGGGGGAGGCATCAGCCCCAGCATTTT. It yields the protein CASSQDWGRHQPQHF.

In this sample, this clone turned up a few times. The junction departs from germline at one end; a sequencing error may be responsible. V is TRBV19 and J is TRBJ1-5; D gene unclear. Germline CDR1 LNHDA, CDR2 SQIVND (reference sequence). The CDR3 is made up of 12 amino acids. The CDR3 sequence is CASSTNNKPQHF. The CDR3 DNA sequence: TGTGCCAGTAGTACCAACAATAAGCCCCAGCATTTT.

V is TRBV5-6 and J is TRBJ2-7, with TRBD1 identical over 8 bases. The CDR3 is 15 amino acids. V was clipped by 2 bases and J by 7 bases; unmatched bases: 11. Germline V gene data show CDR1 as SGHDT and CDR2 as YYEEEE. Written as DNA, the CDR3 is TGTGCCAGCAGCTTCCGGTCCCAGGGGGCGGGTGAGCAGTACTTC. Residues: CASSFRSQGAGEQYF.

The rearrangement links TRBV4-3 to TRBJ1-5; D may be TRBD1 (6 bases). Trimming cost V 4 bases and J 4 bases, with 11 bases left between them. Germline values: CDR1 LGHNA, CDR2 YSLEER. CDR3 length: 14 amino acids. CDR3 sequence (DNA): TGCGCCAGCAGCCTCAAACAGGGAAATCAGCCCCAGCATTTT. Translation gives CASSLKQGNQPQHF.

The sample holds one count of this clone. The chain couples TRBV5-1 to TRBJ1-6; a weak D match, TRBD1 (5 bases). CDR1 and CDR2 from the germline V gene are SGHRS and YFSETQ. Trimming removed 0 bases at V and 7 bases at J, with 14 bases between. The CDR3 extends over 16 amino acids. CDR3 protein: CASSLEGRGFNSPLHF. The CDR3 DNA sequence: TGCGCCAGCAGCTTGGAGGGGAGGGGTTTCAATTCACCCCTCCACTTT.

This sequence joins TRBV19 and TRBJ2-1; TRBD2 matches at 8 bases. Germline V gene sequence: CDR1 LNHDA, CDR2 SQIVND (reference sequence). Trimming at V came to 4 bases and at J to 9 bases, leaving 5 bases not matched to a gene. The CDR3 covers 13 residues. This CDR3 is CASSNGRGGEQFF. CDR3 bases: TGTGCCAGTAGTAACGGGAGGGGGGGTGAGCAGTTCTTC.

The chain combines TRBV19 with TRBJ2-1; 8 nucleotides agree with TRBD2. V lost 5 bases, J lost 5 bases, and 5 bases stayed unmatched. Germline V gives CDR1 LNHDA, CDR2 SQIVND (reference sequence). The CDR3 sequence is 14 residues long. The CDR3 loop reads CASSLGLDNNEQFF. CDR3 DNA sequence: TGTGCCAGTAGTCTGGGACTAGATAACAATGAGCAGTTCTTC.

The chain couples TRBV28 to TRBJ2-7; TRBD2 might be the D (5 bases). This CDR3 has 15 amino acids. Germline loops: CDR1 MDHEN, CDR2 SYDVKM. V lost 10 bases and J lost 2, with 21 bases in between. CDR3 residues: CATEAQERVPYEQYF. Written as DNA, the CDR3 is TGTGCCACCGAGGCACAAGAGAGGGTCCCCTACGAGCAGTACTTC.

The gene calls are TRBV12-3 or TRBV12-4 and TRBJ2-1; no reliable D call. The CDR3 runs 12 residues. The ends were cut back, 4 bases at V and 10 bases at J, with 11 bases in the middle. This chain's CDR3 is CASSSLYREQFF. The CDR3 DNA reads as TGTGCCAGCAGTTCCCTTTACCGGGAGCAGTTCTTC.

The chain is built from TRBV5-1 and TRBJ1-1; D not resolved. V lost 0 bases, J lost 0 bases, and 12 bases lay in between. This CDR3 contains 16 residues. From germline, CDR1 is SGHRS and CDR2 YFSETQ. CDR3: CASSLAFAALNTEAFF. CDR3 coding DNA: TGCGCCAGCAGCTTGGCCTTTGCGGCTTTGAACACTGAAGCTTTCTTT. Using reference TRBV5-1 and TRBJ1-1 for the parts outside the CDR3, the full variable domain is KAGVTQTPRYLIKTRGQQVTLSCSPISGHRSVSWYQQTPGQGLQFLFEYFSETQRNKGNFPGRFSGRQFSNSRSEMNVSTLELGDSALYLCASSLAFAALNTEAFFGQGTRLTVV.

The rearrangement uses TRBV28 and TRBJ1-5; weak D call: TRBD1 (5 bases). This CDR3 comprises 17 residues. Germline loops: CDR1 MDHEN, CDR2 SYDVKM. V was cut by 7 bases and J by 6 bases, with 25 bases left in between. The chain's CDR3 is CASIPPGAFSGTQPQHF. DNA for the CDR3: TGTGCCAGCATCCCCCCTGGGGCATTTTCAGGCACTCAGCCCCAGCATTTT.

The rearrangement joins TRBV5-4 to TRBJ1-1; 9 bases are shared with TRBD1. This CDR3 spans 18 amino acids. Trimming cost V 0 bases and J 4 bases; bases outside gene matches: 13. CDR1 and CDR2 (germline): SGHNT, YYREEE (reference sequence). CDR3 sequence (DNA): TGTGCCAGCAGCTTGGCGATTACAGGGGGCTCGCGAAGCACTGAAGCTTTCTTT. Encoded protein: CASSLAITGGSRSTEAFF.

This clone has a single count. The chain carries TRBV4-1 and TRBJ1-5, with D possibly matching TRBD1 (5 bases). Between the trimmed V and J ends, which lost 0 bases and 4 bases, there was a span of 7 bases. Looked up from germline, CDR1 is MGHRA and CDR2 is YSYEKL. The CDR3 is 14 residues long. The CDR3 loop is CASSQDDRNQPQHF. CDR3 nucleotides: TGCGCCAGCAGCCAAGATGACAGAAATCAGCCCCAGCATTTT.

This rearrangement joins TRBV19 to TRBJ1-1, with 10 bases identical to TRBD1. V gave up 7 bases and J gave up 3 bases; unmatched junction bases: 8. Germline lookup yields CDR1 LNHDA and CDR2 SQIVND (reference sequence). CDR3 length: 15 amino acids. CDR3 region: CASTPGQGLYTEAFF. CDR3 nucleotide sequence: TGTGCCAGTACCCCGGGACAGGGGCTCTACACTGAAGCTTTCTTT.

This clone has a handful of counts. The rearrangement uses TRBV4-1 and TRBJ1-2, with D possibly matching TRBD1 (5 bases). In germline, CDR1 is MGHRA, CDR2 YSYEKL. The CDR3 is 14 amino acids. Between the trimmed V and J ends, which lost 0 bases and 6 bases, there was a span of 11 bases. CDR3 DNA sequence: TGCGCCAGCAGCCAAGAACGCAGGGCGGATGGCTACACCTTC. Translated: CASSQERRADGYTF.

The chain uses TRBV7-8 and TRBJ1-1; D is possibly TRBD1 (5 bases). This CDR3 contains 14 residues. The V and J ends lost 10 bases and 7 bases respectively, with 22 bases between them. CDR1 SGHVS and CDR2 FQNEAQ come from the germline V gene. The CDR3 DNA sequence: TGTGCCACCCTCGCTTTAGGGGCAAGAGGTGAAGCTTTCTTT. Translation gives CATLALGARGEAFF.

This clone was seen a few times. Other DNA sequences in the same sample also yield this CDR3. V gene TRBV9 combines with J gene TRBJ2-7; no firm D call. Germline V lookup: CDR1 SGDLS, CDR2 YYNGEE. CDR3 length: 14 amino acids. Trimming cost V 0 bases and J 0 bases, with 7 bases left between them. This CDR3 reads CASSVAPSSYEQYF. The CDR3 DNA is TGTGCCAGCAGCGTAGCCCCCTCCTCCTACGAGCAGTACTTC.

A single count supports this clone. The CDR3 sequence is CASSYSGWELFF. For the CDR3, the DNA is TGTGCCAGTAGTTACTCGGGGTGGGAGCTGTTTTTT. This chain joins TRBV19 and TRBJ2-2, with a tentative D call TRBD2 (5 bases). Per the germline V gene, CDR1 is LNHDA and CDR2 is SQIVND (reference sequence). The CDR3 covers 12 residues. The germline V and J ends were trimmed by 5 bases and 9 bases, with 10 bases remaining between them.

The chain carries TRBV7-2 and TRBJ1-1; possibly TRBD1 for D (5 bases). CDR1 SGHTA and CDR2 FQGNSA come from the germline V gene. Between the trimmed V and J ends, which lost 2 bases and 5 bases, there was a span of 21 bases. The CDR3 is 17 residues long. The CDR3 reads CASSLRGLQVVWTEAFF. The CDR3 DNA is TGTGCCAGCAGCTTAAGGGGACTACAGGTAGTGTGGACTGAAGCTTTCTTT.

The chain uses TRBV28 and TRBJ2-5; the D is unclear. CDR3 size: 10 residues. Trimming removed 10 bases from V and 0 bases from J, with 3 bases in between. CDR1 is MDHEN, CDR2 SYDVKM, per germline. CDR3 in DNA: TGTGCCACCAACCAAGAGACCCAGTACTTC. Residues: CATNQETQYF. The variable domain in full, completed from reference TRBV28 and TRBJ2-5, reads DVKVTQSSRYLVKRTGEKVFLECVQDMDHENMFWYRQDPGLGLRLIYFSYDVKMKEKGDIPEGYSVSREKKERFSLILESASTNQTSMYLCATNQETQYFGPGTRLLVL.

This clone was picked up a small number of times. V and J are TRBV4-1 and TRBJ1-5; D may be TRBD1 (6 bases). Trimming took off 4 bases at V and 1 base at J, with 17 bases between the two ends. CDR3 size: 17 residues. CDR1 and CDR2 from the germline V gene are MGHRA and YSYEKL. CDR3 sequence (DNA): TGCGCCAGCAGCCCTAGGGGGAGGGCGGAAAGCAATCAGCCCCAGCATTTT. Translating it yields CASSPRGRAESNQPQHF.

The rearrangement uses TRBV9 and TRBJ1-5; D gene uncertain. Germline loops: CDR1 SGDLS, CDR2 YYNGEE. The germline V and J ends were trimmed by 2 bases and 0 bases, with 12 bases remaining between them. CDR3 length equals 16 residues. CDR3 residues: CASSVGPPYSNQPQHF. The CDR3 DNA is TGTGCCAGCAGCGTTGGCCCCCCATATAGCAATCAGCCCCAGCATTTT.

The rearrangement joins TRBV15 to TRBJ2-3; 14 nucleotides match TRBD2. J was trimmed by 6 bases and V by 5 bases; bases with no gene match: 7. The CDR3 has 16 residues. Germline V gene data show CDR1 as LNHNV and CDR2 as YYDKDF (reference sequence). The CDR3 reads CATSPGGLAGADTQYF. The CDR3 coding sequence is TGTGCCACCAGCCCGGGGGGACTAGCGGGAGCGGATACGCAGTATTTT.

The chain couples TRBV28 to TRBJ1-2, with D possibly TRBD1 on 5 matching bases. V lost 4 bases and J lost 2, with 14 bases in between. Germline V CDR1 and CDR2: MDHEN, SYDVKM. This CDR3 spans 15 amino acids. The CDR3 bases are TGTGCCAGCAGTTCCCCCGGGGGTCCCAACTATGGCTACACCTTC. It yields the protein CASSSPGGPNYGYTF.